This T cell receptor beta chain was identified during a study of glioma-infiltrating T cells. Study observations and caveats: Above-expected tissue-blood divergence occurred in all gliomas, most in low-grade ones. CDR3 overlap between tissue and blood was very small.

TCR alpha and beta CDR3 regions were amplified from RNA using iRepertoire nested multiplex PCR. For one-step reverse transcription and amplification, about 90-400 ng of tissue mRNA or PBMC total RNA was used. One entry per CDR3 protein, called by TCRdb with MiXCR from the multiplex PCR reads. The top ten clones hold around 40% of a sample with under 130,000 distinct CDR3 sequences, approximately 28% of them seen once. This CDR3 has 13 amino acids. V was cut by 2 bases and J by 5 bases, with 7 bases left in between. This clonotype was seen a few times. Its antigen remains unknown. The chain recombines TRBV12-3 or TRBV12-4 with TRBJ1-5; D remains ambiguous. The sample was glioma tissue, nonneoplastic brain tissue, or PBMCs (not recorded which). This receptor was identified in a human donor with low-grade glioma or glioblastoma, undergoing nonglioma brain surgery, or in good health (not recorded which). The CDR3 region has the DNA TGTGCCAGCAGTTTAACGGTCCATCAGCCCCAGCATTTT. It codes for CASSLTVHQPQHF.